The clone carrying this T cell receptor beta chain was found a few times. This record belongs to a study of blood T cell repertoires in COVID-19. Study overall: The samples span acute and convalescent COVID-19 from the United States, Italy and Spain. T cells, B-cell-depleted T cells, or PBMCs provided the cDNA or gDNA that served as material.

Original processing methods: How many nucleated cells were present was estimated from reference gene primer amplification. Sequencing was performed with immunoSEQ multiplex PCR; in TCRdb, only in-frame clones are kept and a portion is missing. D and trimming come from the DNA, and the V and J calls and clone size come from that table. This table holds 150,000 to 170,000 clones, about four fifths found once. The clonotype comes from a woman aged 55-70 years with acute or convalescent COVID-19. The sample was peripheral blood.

CDR3 sequence: CASSLGLALSYEQYF. In DNA, the CDR3 is TGTGCCAGCAGCCTAGGACTAGCGTTATCCTACGAGCAGTACTTC. The gene calls are TRBV3-1 (or the pseudogene TRBV3-2) and TRBJ2-7, with 9 bases matching TRBD2. The germline V gene encodes CDR1 LGHDT and CDR2 YNNKEL (reference sequence). The CDR3 length is 15 residues. V was clipped by 4 bases and J by 1 base; unmatched bases: 5.